This paragraph reports one TCR beta chain. Its specific antigen is unknown. No per-base quality is available; no much larger clone lies one base away. Ficoll-Paque density gradient centrifugation was the method used to isolate PBMCs. These data are taken from a study of T-cell memory formation after mild COVID-19 listed by TCRdb under 2021. For the wider study: TCR sequence clusters from the two donors were found to be largely donor specific. Two young, previously healthy adult volunteers made up the cohort, one male and one female. In a couple of donors, T-cell clones that expanded and contracted after mild COVID-19 were followed by sequencing TCRalpha and TCRbeta repertoires longitudinally. Overall study results and their limits: Contracting CD4+ clones turned up mainly in the CM and EM memory subsets, whereas EMRA was where CD8+ clones were enriched. The study covered only two mild cases, and larger cohorts including severe cases with pre-infection samples were considered necessary. Some responding clones were detected in pre-infection memory, suggesting pre-existing cross-reactive memory T cells joined the SARS-CoV-2 response. Clones that contracted from day 15 to 85 showed balanced CD4/CD8 phenotypes, whereas a second wave of clones that expanded from day 15 to 37 leaned towards CD4+. SARS-CoV-2 specificity was not confirmed for the second-wave clones peaking on day 37.

At the junction V is shortened by 3 bases and J by 10 bases, with 11 bases in between. From cysteine to phenylalanine, the CDR3 is 12 amino acids long. Just CDR3 DNA is preserved here, 36 bases in frame from base 1. Looking up the germline V gene yields CDR1 SGHTS and CDR2 YDEGEE. The run used an Illumina NovaSeq 6000. TCRalpha and TCRbeta cDNA libraries were constructed by 5'RACE with constant-segment primers, with sample barcodes and unique molecular identifiers being introduced. Trizol reagent was used to extract RNA from every sample. Amplification of the libraries took two PCR steps, and the second step added a second sample barcode plus Illumina TruSeq adapters. The libraries were sequenced on an Illumina NovaSeq using 2 x 150 bp paired-end reads. The study's processing was this. The reads were demultiplexed and collapsed into UMI-guided consensus sequences using migec v1.2.7. With mixcr v2.1.11, UMI consensuses were aligned to TRA and TRB V and J templates and assembled into clonotypes. Expanded or contracted clonotypes were those called significant by both edgeR and NoisET, with noise models trained on biological replicates. edgeR calls used a false discovery rate-adjusted p below 0.01 and a log2 fold-change threshold of 1. As an exploratory analysis of dynamics, max-normalized trajectories of the 1000 most abundant clonotypes were examined with PCA combined with hierarchical clustering. Separately sequenced CD4+ and CD8+ repertoires were used to assign the CD4 or CD8 phenotype of responding clones. TCRdb passed the public sequencing reads through fastp at Q25 and MiXCR, retaining productive beta sequences. Here each entry gathers all rows of one CDR3 protein and keeps the most common genes and DNA. TCRdb, not the authors, supplied the V and J calls. This sample comprises roughly 600,000 distinct CDR3 sequences, more than 15% of them detected only once. The ten most abundant clones make up around 11% of the sample.

In this chain, TRBV5-8 is recombined with TRBJ2-1, with an unclear D gene assignment. This TCR was sampled from an adult woman who had mild COVID-19 (a few samples of this study predate the infection). The sample titles of this study are shuffled in the database, so cell type and time point are left out; the donor was told from shared clones. Sequenced: PBMCs or a T cell subset sorted from them (not recorded which). The nucleotides read TGTGCCAGCAGCTCCGCGAGGATGGAGCAGTTCTTC. Its translation is CASSSARMEQFF.